Each of the 15 T cell receptor beta chains below was sequenced from the same sample in a study of persistence of HIV-infected CD4 T cells. An overlapping HIV-1 Gag peptide pool stimulated these cells at 1 ug/peptide/mL. Sorted nonresponding memory CD4+ T cells were CD40L-negative, CD69-negative, CD45RO-high. No antigen is known for these receptors. Sequencing used immunoSEQ version 4 in survey mode. Libraries were prepared by immunoSEQ multiplex PCR; TCRdb keeps only in-frame clonotypes and omits some of them. Of about 40,000 clones listed, about four fifths are singletons. This specimen consisted of CD4+ T cells sorted from PBMCs after approximately 20-hour stimulation, obtained from a patient who received antiretroviral therapy. The receptors were gathered from an adult man with HIV who was CMV-seropositive.

The chain has TRBV29-1 and TRBJ2-2, with 7 bases identical to TRBD2. Germline CDR1 is SQVTM and CDR2 is ANQGSEA. V was pared by 5 bases and J by 0 bases, with 6 bases of the junction left unmatched. The CDR3 runs to 15 residues. This chain's CDR3 is CSVLSGSSNTGELFF. CDR3 DNA sequence: TGCAGCGTTCTTAGCGGGTCCTCGAACACCGGGGAGCTGTTTTTT.

The gene calls are TRBV18 and TRBJ2-3, with D perhaps matching TRBD2 (5 bases). The CDR3 is made up of 15 amino acids. Between the trimmed V and J ends, which lost 1 base and 1 base, there was a span of 9 bases. Germline-derived CDR1 and CDR2 are KGHSH and LQKENI. CDR3 loop: CASSPRLAGTDTQYF. The CDR3 DNA sequence: TGTGCCAGCTCACCACGGCTAGCAGGCACAGATACGCAGTATTTT.

V usage is TRBV9 and J usage is TRBJ2-2; no firm D call. Germline V CDR1 and CDR2: SGDLS, YYNGEE. This CDR3 has 14 amino acids. V was cut by 3 bases and J by 4 bases, with 10 bases left in between. This CDR3 is CASSAVLSTGELFF. The CDR3 DNA follows: TGTGCCAGCAGCGCCGTGTTAAGCACCGGGGAGCTGTTTTTT.

The CDR3 region is CSASGRDNQPQHF. Written as DNA, the CDR3 is TGCAGTGCTAGTGGCAGGGATAATCAGCCCCAGCATTTT. The rearrangement joins TRBV20-1 to TRBJ1-5; the D gene is possibly TRBD1 (5 bases). V lost 3 bases and J lost 4, with 10 bases in between. Per germline, CDR1 DFQATT and CDR2 SNEGSKA (reference sequence). The CDR3 has 13 amino acids.

The rearrangement uses TRBV27 and TRBJ2-3; 12 bases align to TRBD2. Germline V gene sequence: CDR1 MNHEY, CDR2 SMNVEV (reference sequence). Trimming cost V 2 bases and J 6 bases; bases outside gene matches: 15. The CDR3 loop spans 19 amino acids. This chain's CDR3 is CASSLGSVLAGGGPDTQYF. DNA of the CDR3: TGTGCCAGCAGTTTAGGTTCGGTGCTAGCGGGAGGGGGGCCGGATACGCAGTATTTT.

This clone was counted a few times. V usage is TRBV6-4 and J usage is TRBJ2-7; 8 nucleotides align to TRBD2. The CDR3 contains 16 residues. Trimming took 6 bases from V and 0 from J; bases not matched to a gene: 10. Looked up from germline, CDR1 is MRHNA and CDR2 is SNTAGT. The CDR3 nucleotides read TGTGCCAGCAGCCATACTAGCGGCCAGGCCTCCTACGAGCAGTACTTC. It translates to CASSHTSGQASYEQYF.

The chain carries TRBV18 and TRBJ1-1; no firm D call. Germline CDR1 is KGHSH and CDR2 is LQKENI. V was cut by 1 base and J by 5 bases, with 11 bases left in between. The CDR3 consists of 14 residues. CDR3 amino acids: CASSPLKEGTEAFF. In DNA form, the CDR3 reads TGTGCCAGCTCACCACTTAAGGAAGGGACTGAAGCTTTCTTT.

This rearrangement joins TRBV30 to TRBJ2-5; 7 bases match TRBD1. Germline CDR1 GTSNPN, CDR2 SVGIG (reference sequence). The CDR3 runs 15 residues. Trimming took 2 bases from V and 1 from J; bases not matched to a gene: 7. CDR3 amino acids: CAWSRGPSTQETQYF. CDR3 nucleotides: TGTGCCTGGAGTAGGGGGCCTTCCACCCAAGAGACCCAGTACTTC.

The chain joins TRBV10-3 to TRBJ2-3; weak D call: TRBD1 (5 bases). This CDR3 has 13 residues. CDR1 ENHRY and CDR2 SYGVKD come from the germline V gene. Trimming shortened V by 8 bases and J by 2 bases, and 11 bases separated the two germline ends. The CDR3, as DNA: TGTGCCATCCTGCAGGGCCCCACAGATACGCAGTATTTT. Amino acids: CAILQGPTDTQYF.

V usage is TRBV6-1 and J usage is TRBJ2-3; 12 bases are a match to TRBD1. The CDR3 consists of 15 residues. Germline CDR1 is MNHNS and CDR2 is SASEGT. V was pared by 1 base and J by 5 bases, with 1 base of the junction left unmatched. CDR3 nucleotides: TGTGCCAGCAGTGAAGGGGACAGGGGGCGAGATACGCAGTATTTT. Translating it yields CASSEGDRGRDTQYF.

The CDR3 DNA follows: TGTGCCAGCAGTCCAGGGGTCACTGAAGCTTTCTTT. Translating it yields CASSPGVTEAFF. V and J are TRBV11-2 and TRBJ1-1, with a weak D call TRBD1 (6 bases). CDR3 length equals 12 residues. The V gene lost 6 bases and the J gene lost 4 bases, with 9 bases spanning the gap. Per germline, CDR1 SGHAT and CDR2 FQNNGV.

The chain has TRBV4-1 and TRBJ2-5, with D maybe TRBD2 (5 bases). Trimming pared 2 bases from V and 4 bases from J, leaving 11 bases between. This CDR3 comprises 14 residues. The germline gives CDR1 MGHRA, CDR2 YSYEKL. DNA for the CDR3: TGCGCCAGCAGCCAAATAGCTAGCCCAGAGACCCAGTACTTC. Translation: CASSQIASPETQYF.

The chain employs TRBV14 and TRBJ2-1; D is unresolved. CDR1 and CDR2 from the germline V gene are SGHDN and FVKESK. The CDR3 totals 16 residues. Trimming shortened V by 4 bases and J by 3 bases, and 16 bases separated the two germline ends. Here the CDR3 reads CASSPFLSRHYNEQFF. DNA for the CDR3: TGTGCCAGCAGCCCCTTTCTTAGCAGACACTACAATGAGCAGTTCTTC.

The chain combines TRBV11-2 with TRBJ2-3; the D is unclear. The germline V and J ends were trimmed by 1 base and 4 bases, with 15 bases remaining between them. This CDR3 spans 16 amino acids. Germline V CDR1 and CDR2: SGHAT, FQNNGV. The chain's CDR3 is CASSLVALVGPDTQYF. The CDR3 DNA is TGTGCCAGCAGCTTAGTGGCGTTGGTGGGCCCAGATACGCAGTATTTT.

The gene calls are TRBV11-3 and TRBJ2-4, with D maybe TRBD1 (6 bases). The CDR3 length is 16 residues. The germline gives CDR1 SGHNT, CDR2 YENEEA. V gave up 5 bases and J gave up 2 bases, with 16 bases separating them. As DNA, the CDR3 is TGTGCCAGCAGCCCCGGAGGACAGACCTCCAAAAACATTCAGTACTTC. It specifies CASSPGGQTSKNIQYF.